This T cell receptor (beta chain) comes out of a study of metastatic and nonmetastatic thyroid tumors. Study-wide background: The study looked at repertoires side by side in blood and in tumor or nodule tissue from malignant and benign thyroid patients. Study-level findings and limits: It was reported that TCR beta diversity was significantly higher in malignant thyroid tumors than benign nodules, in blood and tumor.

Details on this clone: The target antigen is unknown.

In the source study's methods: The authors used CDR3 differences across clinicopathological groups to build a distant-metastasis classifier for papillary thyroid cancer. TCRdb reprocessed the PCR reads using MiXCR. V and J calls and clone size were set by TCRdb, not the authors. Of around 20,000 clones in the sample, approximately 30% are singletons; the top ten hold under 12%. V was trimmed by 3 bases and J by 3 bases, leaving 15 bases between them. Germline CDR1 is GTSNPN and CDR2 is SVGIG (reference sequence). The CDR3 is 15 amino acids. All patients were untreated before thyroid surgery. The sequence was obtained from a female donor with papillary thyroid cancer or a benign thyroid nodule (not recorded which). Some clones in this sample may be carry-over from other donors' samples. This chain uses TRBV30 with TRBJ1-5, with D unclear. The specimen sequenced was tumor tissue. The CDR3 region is CAWSSSAGDNQPQHF. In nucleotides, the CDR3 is TGTGCCTGGAGCTCTTCCGCCGGAGACAATCAGCCCCAGCATTTT.